The 28 T cell receptor beta chains in this list originate from one sample, sequenced in a study of shared clonotypes between healthy human individuals. Positively selected for CCR7, the CD45RO-negative cells used as naive CD8 cells excluded terminally differentiated effector memory CD45RA+ cells. Assay: immunoSEQ multiplex PCR; the TCRdb copy retains only in-frame clones and omits some. The table lists around 2,100,000 clones, about 95% of them singletons, with 1.2% in the top ten. Sequenced sample: naive CD8+ T cells sorted from blood. Receptors were obtained from a man between 18 and 35 years old in good health.

The V call is TRBV30, the J call TRBJ2-1; 11 bases map to TRBD1. The CDR3 runs 14 residues. V shed 2 bases and J 6 bases; nucleotides not matched to a gene: 3. CDR1 and CDR2 from the germline V gene are GTSNPN and SVGIG (reference sequence). The CDR3 bases are TGTGCCTGGAGTTCCGGACAGGGGGCCAATGAGCAGTTCTTC. It translates to CAWSSGQGANEQFF.

This chain connects TRBV6-1 to TRBJ2-1; the D is unclear. Germline CDR1 and CDR2: MNHNS and SASEGT. Trimming pared 4 bases from V and 0 bases from J, leaving 19 bases between. The CDR3 totals 18 residues. Written as DNA, the CDR3 is TGTGCCAGCAGTGGGTCTGCCTCAATTGGGTTCTCCTACAATGAGCAGTTCTTC. It yields the protein CASSGSASIGFSYNEQFF.

About this clone: Other nucleotide sequences in the sample specify the same CDR3. This rearrangement joins TRBV5-4 to TRBJ2-5; D call uncertain. CDR3 length: 11 residues. Trimming removed 1 base from V and 5 bases from J, with 3 bases in between. From germline, CDR1 is SGHNT and CDR2 YYREEE (reference sequence). The CDR3 nucleotides are TGTGCCAGCAGCTTGTCGGAGACCCAGTACTTC. Translation: CASSLSETQYF.

This clone was detected once. The DNA of the CDR3 is TGTGCCAGCAGTTTAGCGGCCAAAAACATTCAGTACTTC. Translated: CASSLAAKNIQYF. The chain uses TRBV28 and TRBJ2-4; no firm D call. The CDR3 is 13 amino acids. Germline V lookup: CDR1 MDHEN, CDR2 SYDVKM. The ends were cut back, 2 bases at V and 1 base at J, with 3 bases in the middle.

The chain has TRBV27 and TRBJ1-6, with D maybe TRBD1 (6 bases). Germline CDR1 and CDR2: MNHEY and SMNVEV (reference sequence). V was clipped by 2 bases and J by 9 bases, with 11 bases between them. CDR3 length: 14 residues. CDR3 coding DNA: TGTGCCAGCAGTTTAGCAGGGGTAGGTTCACCCCTCCACTTT. Its translation is CASSLAGVGSPLHF.

V is TRBV4-1 and J is TRBJ1-1; D unclear. Trimming pared 4 bases from V and 8 bases from J, leaving 14 bases between. In germline, CDR1 is MGHRA, CDR2 YSYEKL. CDR3 length: 13 residues. The CDR3 here is CASSPAARPEAFF. CDR3 nucleotide sequence: TGCGCCAGCAGCCCCGCCGCACGTCCCGAAGCTTTCTTT.

In regard to this clone: The sample contains more than one DNA sequence encoding this CDR3. This sequence joins TRBV9 and TRBJ2-7; D is unclear. The CDR3 runs to 11 residues. Germline V gives CDR1 SGDLS, CDR2 YYNGEE. V lost 3 bases and J lost 6, with 7 bases in between. The DNA of the CDR3 is TGTGCCAGCAGCGACCCGGGCGAGCAGTACTTC. It yields the protein CASSDPGEQYF.

The chain joins TRBV28 to TRBJ2-2, with 10 bases matching TRBD1. CDR1 and CDR2 (germline): MDHEN, SYDVKM. The junction had 18 bases not matched to a gene; V was cut back by 4 bases and J by 7 bases. CDR3 length: 19 amino acids. The CDR3 DNA reads TGTGCCAGCAGTTCCATTAAGGGAACCGGGACAGGGGAGGTCGGGGAGCTGTTTTTT. It yields the protein CASSSIKGTGTGEVGELFF.

The chain employs TRBV30 and TRBJ2-2; tentative D call: TRBD1 (6 bases). The germline CDR1 and CDR2 sequences are GTSNPN and SVGIG (reference sequence). The V end lost 5 bases, the J end lost 1 base, and 14 bases lay between the germline ends. This CDR3 region has 15 residues. Here the CDR3 reads CAWDRDTLNTGELFF. In DNA, the CDR3 is TGTGCCTGGGACCGGGACACCCTGAACACCGGGGAGCTGTTTTTT.

The genes are TRBV4-1 and TRBJ1-1, with TRBD1 matching 9 bases. The CDR3 has 16 amino acids. Germline V CDR1 and CDR2: MGHRA, YSYEKL. V lost 0 bases and J lost 3; bases outside the gene matches: 5. The CDR3 region has the DNA TGCGCCAGCAGCCAAGATCTGACAGGGGGATACACTGAAGCTTTCTTT. It specifies CASSQDLTGGYTEAFF.

The chain joins TRBV13 to TRBJ1-3; weak D call: TRBD1 (6 bases). Germline V gene data show CDR1 as PRHDT and CDR2 as FYEKMQ (reference sequence). The CDR3 length is 15 residues. The V gene lost 5 bases and the J gene lost 3 bases, with 14 bases spanning the gap. CDR3 DNA: TGTGCCAGCAGCGAGTATACAGGGCTTGGAAACACCATATATTTT. Its protein product is CASSEYTGLGNTIYF.

CDR3 bases: TGTGCCAGCAGCTTGGGGGGAGGGGCTCTAGGCAATCAGCCCCAGCATTTT. Encoded protein: CASSLGGGALGNQPQHF. The V and J genes are TRBV5-6 and TRBJ1-5, with a weak D call TRBD1 (5 bases). Per germline, CDR1 SGHDT and CDR2 YYEEEE. V lost 0 bases to trimming and J lost 2 bases, with 15 bases between them. CDR3 length: 17 residues.

This clone was seen only once. The gene calls are TRBV7-9 and TRBJ2-5; 9 bases align to TRBD2. The CDR3 is 17 amino acids. The V and J ends lost 4 bases and 4 bases, in that order; junction bases with no gene match: 13. Per germline, CDR1 SEHNR and CDR2 FQNEAQ (reference sequence). The CDR3 region is CASSSPWGREGPETQYF. The CDR3 DNA reads TGTGCCAGCAGCTCCCCCTGGGGGCGGGAGGGTCCAGAGACCCAGTACTTC.

V usage is TRBV11-2 and J usage is TRBJ1-2, with D possibly matching TRBD1 (5 bases). V lost 3 bases and J lost 6, with 8 bases in between. This CDR3 spans 12 amino acids. The germline CDR1 and CDR2 sequences are SGHAT and FQNNGV. CDR3 sequence reads: CASSFGTDGYTF. The CDR3 DNA sequence: TGTGCCAGCAGCTTCGGGACGGATGGCTACACCTTC.

This clone appeared once. DNA of the CDR3: TGTGCCAGCAGTGAACTCCAGGGGCGCGGCGGGGAGCTGTTTTTT. It encodes CASSELQGRGGELFF. The V and J genes are TRBV6-1 and TRBJ2-2; a weak D match, TRBD1 (6 bases). The CDR3 loop spans 15 amino acids. CDR1 is MNHNS, CDR2 SASEGT, per germline. Trimming shortened V by 2 bases and J by 7 bases, and 14 bases separated the two germline ends.

CDR3 coding DNA: TGTGCCAGCAGTCCGAGGGGGGTGATGGTGGTAGGGGAGCTGTTTTTT. Its protein product is CASSPRGVMVVGELFF. The genes are TRBV28 and TRBJ2-2, with D perhaps assigned TRBD1 or TRBD2 (6 bases each). The V end lost 5 bases, the J end lost 8 bases, and 21 bases lay between the germline ends. The CDR3 contains 16 residues. Germline CDR1 and CDR2: MDHEN and SYDVKM.

The genes are TRBV29-1 and TRBJ2-1, with 8 bases aligning to TRBD2. V shed 5 bases and J 9 bases; nucleotides not matched to a gene: 12. Germline V lookup: CDR1 SQVTM, CDR2 ANQGSEA. This CDR3 region has 14 residues. In DNA form, the CDR3 reads TGCAGCGTTCCCCCAAGCGGGAGTAATGGTGAGCAGTTCTTC. It is translated as CSVPPSGSNGEQFF.

In this sample, this clone turned up once. The V call is TRBV4-3, the J call TRBJ1-4, with D hard to call. Germline values: CDR1 LGHNA, CDR2 YSLEER. Deletions cut 0 bases from V and 5 bases from J, with 16 bases between. The CDR3 contains 17 residues. The CDR3 loop reads CASSQDGPEGENEKLFF. The CDR3 DNA reads as TGCGCCAGCAGCCAAGATGGGCCCGAGGGCGAAAATGAAAAACTGTTTTTT.

This CDR3 is CASSQGPNTEAFF. The DNA for the CDR3 is TGTGCCAGCAGTCAGGGGCCGAACACTGAAGCTTTCTTT. V and J are TRBV28 and TRBJ1-1; possible D gene TRBD1, 6 bases. Deletions cut 5 bases from V and 1 base from J, with 8 bases between. Germline-derived CDR1 and CDR2 are MDHEN and SYDVKM. The CDR3 is 13 amino acids.

The rearrangement uses TRBV29-1 and TRBJ1-2; D is unclear. The ends were cut back, 5 bases at V and 4 bases at J, with 20 bases in the middle. Germline loops: CDR1 SQVTM, CDR2 ANQGSEA. The CDR3 extends over 15 amino acids. The CDR3 region is CSVIPETGKGYGYTF. The CDR3 coding sequence is TGCAGCGTTATCCCGGAGACGGGGAAGGGCTATGGCTACACCTTC. The whole variable domain, filled in from reference TRBV29-1 and TRBJ1-2, reads SAVISQKPSRDICQRGTSLTIQCQVDSQVTMMFWYRQQPGQSLTLIATANQGSEATYESGFVIDKFPISRPNLTFSTLTVSNMSPEDSSIYLCSVIPETGKGYGYTFGSGTRLTVV.

The V gene is TRBV13, the J gene TRBJ1-2; no firm D call. The CDR3 contains 16 residues. The V end lost 0 bases, the J end lost 3 bases, and 14 bases lay between the germline ends. In germline, CDR1 is PRHDT, CDR2 FYEKMQ (reference sequence). The CDR3 spells CASSLGEAPSDYGYTF. The DNA of the CDR3 is TGTGCCAGCAGCTTAGGCGAGGCCCCTTCAGACTATGGCTACACCTTC. Combining the CDR3 with reference TRBV13 and TRBJ1-2 gives the whole variable domain AAGVIQSPRHLIKEKRETATLKCYPIPRHDTVYWYQQGPGQDPQFLISFYEKMQSDKGSIPDRFSAQQFSDYHSELNMSSLELGDSALYFCASSLGEAPSDYGYTFGSGTRLTVV.

V is TRBV21-1 and J is TRBJ2-1; the DNA was not used to check the table's D call, TRBD1. TRBV21-1 corresponds to a pseudogene. The CDR3 sequence is 19 residues long. The CDR3 region has the DNA TGTGCCAGCAGCAAAGTTGTCAGGGGGCGCAATCGGTCCTACAATGAGCAGTTCTTC. Protein: CASSKVVRGRNRSYNEQFF.

This rearrangement joins TRBV18 to TRBJ2-1, with D unclear. Trimming cost V 3 bases and J 8 bases, with 11 bases left between them. The CDR3 covers 13 residues. CDR1 and CDR2 from the germline V gene are KGHSH and LQKENI. The CDR3 region is CASSPPARHEQFF. The CDR3 nucleotides are TGTGCCAGCTCACCCCCGGCCCGGCATGAGCAGTTCTTC.

Only one count was recorded for this clone. This sequence joins TRBV2 and TRBJ2-1; D gene uncertain. CDR1 is SNHLY and CDR2 is FYNNEI in the germline V gene. The CDR3 length is 13 residues. Trimming pared 6 bases from V and 7 bases from J, leaving 13 bases between. The CDR3 DNA follows: TGTGCCAGCAGCGCGAACGACCCTAATGAGCAGTTCTTC. This sequence encodes CASSANDPNEQFF. Combining the CDR3 with reference TRBV2 and TRBJ2-1 gives the whole variable domain EPEVTQTPSHQVTQMGQEVILRCVPISNHLYFYWYRQILGQKVEFLVSFYNNEISEKSEIFDDQFSVERPDGSNFTLKIRSTKLEDSAMYFCASSANDPNEQFFGPGTRLTVL.

This sequence joins TRBV12-5 and TRBJ2-7; perhaps TRBD2 as D (5 bases). There are 14 residues in the CDR3. The germline CDR1 and CDR2 sequences are LGHNT and FRNRAP. Trimming left V 5 bases short and J 3 bases short, with 14 bases between. The CDR3 sequence is CASGPARDFYEQYF. As DNA, the CDR3 is TGTGCTAGTGGTCCGGCCCGGGATTTCTACGAGCAGTACTTC.

The genes are TRBV6-5 and TRBJ2-6; D is undetermined. V lost 5 bases and J 4 bases, leaving 12 bases between the germline ends. This CDR3 region has 15 residues. Germline loops: CDR1 MNHEY, CDR2 SVGAGI. CDR3 loop: CASSHDTPGANVLTF. The CDR3 coding sequence is TGTGCCAGCAGTCACGATACCCCCGGGGCCAACGTCCTGACTTTC.

The gene calls are TRBV7-9 and TRBJ2-4; TRBD1 agrees at 9 bases. V shed 1 base and J 0 bases; nucleotides not matched to a gene: 1. Germline V gene data show CDR1 as SEHNR and CDR2 as FQNEAQ (reference sequence). There are 16 residues in the CDR3. CDR3 bases: TGTGCCAGCAGCTTAGGGACAGGGGAAGCCAAAAACATTCAGTACTTC. Translating it yields CASSLGTGEAKNIQYF.

This clone showed up just once. This chain joins TRBV29-1 and TRBJ1-4; D uncertain. Trimming cost V 5 bases and J 0 bases, with 7 bases left between them. Germline CDR1 is SQVTM and CDR2 is ANQGSEA. CDR3 size: 13 residues. The CDR3 region has the DNA TGCAGCGTTCTAGTTGCAACTAATGAAAAACTGTTTTTT. Its translation is CSVLVATNEKLFF.